The clone carrying this TCR beta chain was counted many times. Its matching antigen is unknown. This sample was taken from a study of blood T cells in healthy people across ages. V was shortened by 7 bases and J by 2 bases, with 13 bases between the two germline ends. CDR1 is SGHTA and CDR2 is FQGNSA in the germline V gene. This CDR3 comprises 14 residues. A second about 7 to 12 cycle PCR used barcoded and J-beta primers. Every cDNA molecule carried a tag from a template-switch adaptor bearing 12 random nucleotides. Any given sample supplied a minimum of 2.5 million CDR3-containing paired-end reads. TCRdb reanalysed the 5' RACE reads using MiXCR and keeps one entry per CDR3 protein. The sample carries about 1.8 million distinct CDR3 sequences, roughly 52% recorded once. Study results and limitations: Diversity of TCR beta per million T cells declined in a roughly linear way with age. Naive CD4+ cell counts and diversity both ran higher in long-lived than in aged donors.

This sequence joins TRBV7-2 and TRBJ2-3; D gene ambiguous. The sample taken for sequencing was blood. The clonotype was recovered from a woman in her thirties or forties in good health. The CDR3 DNA is TGTGCCAGCAACCCGTCCAAGCCCACAGATACGCAGTATTTT. Amino acids: CASNPSKPTDTQYF.